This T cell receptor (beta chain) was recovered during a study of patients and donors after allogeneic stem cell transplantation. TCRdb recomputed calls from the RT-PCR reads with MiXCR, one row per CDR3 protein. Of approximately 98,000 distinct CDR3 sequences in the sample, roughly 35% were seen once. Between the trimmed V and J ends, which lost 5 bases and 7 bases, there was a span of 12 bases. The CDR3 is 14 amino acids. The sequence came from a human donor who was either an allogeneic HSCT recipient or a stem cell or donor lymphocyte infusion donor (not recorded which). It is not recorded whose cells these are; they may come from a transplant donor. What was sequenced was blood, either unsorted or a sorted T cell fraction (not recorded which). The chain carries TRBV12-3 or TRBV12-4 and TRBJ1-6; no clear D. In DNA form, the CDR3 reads TGTGCCAGCAGTCGGACGAACCCCAATTCACCCCTCCACTTT. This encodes CASSRTNPNSPLHF.